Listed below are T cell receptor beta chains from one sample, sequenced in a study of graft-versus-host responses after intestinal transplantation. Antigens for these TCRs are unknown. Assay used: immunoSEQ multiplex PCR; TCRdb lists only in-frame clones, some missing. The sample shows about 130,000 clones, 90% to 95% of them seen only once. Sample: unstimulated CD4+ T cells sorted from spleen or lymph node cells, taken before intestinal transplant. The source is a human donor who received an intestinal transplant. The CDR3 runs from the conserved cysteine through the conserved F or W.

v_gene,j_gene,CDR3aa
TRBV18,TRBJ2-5,CASSPRGRPVETQYF
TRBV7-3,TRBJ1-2,CASSQGQGAEGYTF
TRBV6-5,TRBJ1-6,CASSEDTNSPLHF
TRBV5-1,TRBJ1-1,CASSLRENTEAFF
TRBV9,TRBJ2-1,CASSARGYNEQFF
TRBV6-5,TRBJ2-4,CASSYSGGLAKNIQYF
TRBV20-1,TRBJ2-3,CSARATDTQYF
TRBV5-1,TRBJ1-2,CASSPTGSRYTF
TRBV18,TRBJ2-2,CASSLEGQGLTGELFF
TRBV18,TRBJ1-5,CASSPFSGTGINQPQHF